The 6 T cell receptor beta chains below all came from one sample that was sequenced in a study of T cell changes during pregnancy in multiple sclerosis. The protocol was immunoSEQ multiplex PCR, while the TCRdb copy is restricted to in-frame clones and leaves out a portion. The sample includes tens of thousands of clones, roughly 91% of them seen just once. The sample was peripheral blood, taken in the first trimester of pregnancy. The receptors stem from a female donor with multiple sclerosis, enrolled in a pregnancy study.

The V call is TRBV19, the J call TRBJ1-1; 12 nucleotides agree with TRBD1. The V segment lost 1 base and the J segment 5 bases; nucleotides outside the gene matches: 5. The CDR3 is 16 residues long. The V gene's germline CDR1 is LNHDA and CDR2 SQIVND (reference sequence). CDR3: CASSIAGTGGTTEAFF. The CDR3 nucleotides read TGTGCCAGTAGTATAGCAGGGACAGGGGGCACTACTGAAGCTTTCTTT.

V is TRBV30 and J is TRBJ1-2, with D maybe TRBD1 (6 bases). The CDR3 contains 13 residues. From germline, CDR1 is GTSNPN and CDR2 SVGIG (reference sequence). The germline V and J ends were trimmed by 3 bases and 4 bases, with 12 bases remaining between them. The CDR3 coding sequence is TGTGCCTGGAGAGCGGACAGAACCTATGGCTACACCTTC. Amino acid sequence: CAWRADRTYGYTF.

This chain links TRBV7-6 with TRBJ1-4, with 8 bases matching TRBD1. The junction had 1 base not matched to a gene; V was cut back by 3 bases and J by 7 bases. The germline V gene has CDR1 SGHVS and CDR2 FNYEAQ. The CDR3 is 13 residues long. CDR3 protein: CASSLGTGEKLFF. CDR3 in DNA: TGTGCCAGCAGCTTGGGGACAGGTGAAAAACTGTTTTTT.

This chain uses TRBV5-1 with TRBJ2-7, with TRBD1 matching over 7 bases. With V trimmed by 0 bases and J by 1 base, 4 bases remained unmatched. CDR1 and CDR2 (germline): SGHRS, YFSETQ. This CDR3 contains 15 residues. The CDR3 reads CASSLVPGQSYEQYF. DNA for the CDR3: TGCGCCAGCAGCTTGGTTCCGGGACAGTCCTACGAGCAGTACTTC.

The gene calls are TRBV9 and TRBJ2-2; D is possibly TRBD2 (5 bases). Trimming took off 4 bases at V and 1 base at J, with 14 bases between the two ends. CDR1 and CDR2 from the germline V gene are SGDLS and YYNGEE. The CDR3 loop spans 16 amino acids. CDR3 bases: TGTGCCAGCAGCCTGCTAGCTGCGGGGAACACCGGGGAGCTGTTTTTT. Residues: CASSLLAAGNTGELFF.

The chain links TRBV5-8 to TRBJ2-3; 9 bases are a match to TRBD2. V lost 1 base to trimming and J lost 2 bases; unmatched junction nucleotides: 5. This CDR3 has 16 amino acids. The germline CDR1 and CDR2 sequences are SGHTS and YDEGEE. CDR3 region: CASSLFLAGTTDTQYF. Written as DNA, the CDR3 is TGTGCCAGCAGCTTGTTCCTAGCGGGGACCACAGATACGCAGTATTTT.